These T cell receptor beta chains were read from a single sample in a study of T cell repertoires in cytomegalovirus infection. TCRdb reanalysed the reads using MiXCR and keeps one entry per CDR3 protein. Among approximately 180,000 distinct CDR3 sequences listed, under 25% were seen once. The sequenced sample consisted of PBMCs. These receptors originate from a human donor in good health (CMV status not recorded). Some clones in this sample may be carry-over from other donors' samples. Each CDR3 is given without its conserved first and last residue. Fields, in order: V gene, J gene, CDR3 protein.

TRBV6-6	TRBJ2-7	ASRFDWSPCEQY
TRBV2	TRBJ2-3	ATFYGRRASTDTQY
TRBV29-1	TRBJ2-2	SVGVDRVTGELF
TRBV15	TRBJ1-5	ATRGTGYSQPQH
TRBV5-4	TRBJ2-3	ASTSEATDTQY
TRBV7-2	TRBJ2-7	ASSLIGTEAYEQY
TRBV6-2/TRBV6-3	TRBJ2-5	ASSQGAGTQY
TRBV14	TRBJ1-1	ASSHRGGNTEAF
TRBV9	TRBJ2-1	ASSVGLAGGNEQF
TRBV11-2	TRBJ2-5	ASSLVGGGPGETQY
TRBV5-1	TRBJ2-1	ASSLFPDRSSYNEQF
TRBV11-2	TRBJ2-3	ASSLSPPARGTDTQY
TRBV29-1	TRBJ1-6	ISPGVQGYNSPLH
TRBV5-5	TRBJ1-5	ASSQDGQAAPQH
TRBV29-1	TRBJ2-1	SVEYDEQF
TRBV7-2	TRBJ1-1	ASSWGQGNTEAF
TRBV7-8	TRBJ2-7	ASSSPTSGKTYEQY
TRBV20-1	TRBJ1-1	SAQTARAEAF
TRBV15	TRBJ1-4	ATSSGNANEKLF
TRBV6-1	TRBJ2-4	ASSEGTGPGSNIQY
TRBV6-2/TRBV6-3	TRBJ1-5	ASSYVGGYQPQH
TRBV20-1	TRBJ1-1	SANTHRGRQNTEAF
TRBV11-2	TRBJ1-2	ASRPQWDDYYGYT
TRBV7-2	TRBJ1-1	ASSFFPGQGFSTEAF
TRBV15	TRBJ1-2	ATSTSTGTAWVYGYT
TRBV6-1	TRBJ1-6	ASKTASNSPLH
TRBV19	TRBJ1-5	ASNSDRGGNQPQH
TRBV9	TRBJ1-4	ASSALGRATNEKLF
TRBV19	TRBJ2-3	ASSASGTGGDTQY
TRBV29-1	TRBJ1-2	SVARGGYGYT
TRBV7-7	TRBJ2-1	ASSERWGDDEQF
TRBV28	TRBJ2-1	ASSFPPGGRDEQF
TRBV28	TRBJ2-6	ASSLGGTLSGANVLT
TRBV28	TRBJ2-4	ASLMSLAGGNIQY
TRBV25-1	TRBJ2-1	ASSLRQGGSGRSNEQF
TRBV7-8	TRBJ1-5	ASSSRDRYRSNQPQH
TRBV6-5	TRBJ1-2	ASSADRPLRGYT
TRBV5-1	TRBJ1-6	ASSLLTSSPLH
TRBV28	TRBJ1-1	ASIRFGGTGIRTEAF
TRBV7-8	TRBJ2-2	ASSIRDRVDTGELF